The 27 T cell receptor beta chains presented below share a single source sample, sequenced in a study of blood T cell repertoires in COVID-19. Profiling relied on immunoSEQ multiplex PCR, and the TCRdb table lists in-frame clones only, not all of them. The table lists more than 90,000 clones, around 72% of them singletons, with approximately 25% in the top ten. Material: peripheral blood. The source of these receptors is an older woman in a cohort sampled during active or convalescent COVID-19.

This chain links TRBV2 with TRBJ1-6, with D maybe TRBD1 (5 bases). Trimming left V 2 bases short and J 10 bases short, with 12 bases between. There are 14 residues in the CDR3. CDR1 is SNHLY, CDR2 FYNNEI, per germline. CDR3 amino acids: CASSEIARASPLHF. In DNA, the CDR3 is TGTGCCAGCAGTGAAATAGCCAGGGCGTCACCCCTCCACTTT.

This chain connects TRBV4-1 to TRBJ2-2, with TRBD2 as a possible D gene (5 bases). This CDR3 has 19 residues. Germline CDR1 and CDR2: MGHRA and YSYEKL. V shed 0 bases and J shed 7 bases, with 24 bases lying between them. The CDR3 reads CASSQEHSLGLVLNGELFF. The CDR3 DNA reads as TGCGCCAGCAGCCAAGAGCATTCACTAGGCCTCGTTCTGAACGGGGAGCTGTTTTTT.

CDR3 residues: CASSSAGGYYGYTF. The CDR3 DNA reads as TGTGCCAGCAGTTCGGCAGGGGGTTACTATGGCTACACCTTC. The gene calls are TRBV28 and TRBJ1-2; 7 nucleotides line up with TRBD1. Germline trimming cut 4 bases from V and 3 bases from J; bases unmatched to any gene: 5. This CDR3 has 14 residues. CDR1 and CDR2 from the germline V gene are MDHEN and SYDVKM.

A few counts support this clone. V gene TRBV19 combines with J gene TRBJ2-2, with 7 bases fitting TRBD1. Germline trimming cut 6 bases from V and 0 bases from J; bases unmatched to any gene: 7. The CDR3 sequence is 16 residues long. Germline V gene lookup returns CDR1 LNHDA and CDR2 SQIVND (reference sequence). CDR3 DNA: TGTGCCAGTAGAATGGGAACAGGGGCGAACACCGGGGAGCTGTTTTTT. Amino acid sequence: CASRMGTGANTGELFF.

V usage is TRBV3-1 (or the pseudogene TRBV3-2) and J usage is TRBJ2-1; 7 nucleotides match TRBD2. Germline V gene sequence: CDR1 LGHDT, CDR2 YNNKEL (reference sequence). The junction had 4 bases not matched to a gene; V was cut back by 4 bases and J by 4 bases. CDR3 size: 14 residues. This CDR3 reads CASSRGGPYNEQFF. CDR3 nucleotide sequence: TGTGCCAGCAGCCGCGGGGGTCCATACAATGAGCAGTTCTTC.

The rearrangement joins TRBV3-1 (or the pseudogene TRBV3-2) to TRBJ1-5; 8 bases agree with TRBD1. CDR3 size: 14 residues. Per germline, CDR1 LGHDT and CDR2 YNNKEL (reference sequence). V lost 4 bases, J lost 4 bases, and 3 bases stayed unmatched. Here the CDR3 reads CASSPRTGNQPQHF. DNA for the CDR3: TGTGCCAGCAGCCCCCGGACAGGGAATCAGCCCCAGCATTTT.

Only a few counts were recorded for this clone. This sample also contains other DNA sequences that code for the same CDR3. The J gene is TRBJ2-3, the V gene TRBV7-2, with TRBD2 matching 12 bases. Germline assignment: CDR1 SGHTA and CDR2 FQGNSA. The CDR3 consists of 16 residues. V lost 1 base to trimming and J lost 5 bases; unmatched junction nucleotides: 4. The CDR3 bases are TGTGCCAGCAGCTTAGTACTAGCGGGGGGTAAAGATACGCAGTATTTT. This encodes CASSLVLAGGKDTQYF.

This clone showed up many times. The J gene is TRBJ2-2, the V gene TRBV9; a weak D match, TRBD1 (6 bases). The CDR3 sequence is 14 residues long. Germline V gene data show CDR1 as SGDLS and CDR2 as YYNGEE. The V end lost 4 bases, the J end lost 1 base, and 8 bases lay between the germline ends. CDR3 sequence: CASSTTGNTGELFF. CDR3 sequence (DNA): TGTGCCAGCAGCACGACAGGGAACACCGGGGAGCTGTTTTTT.

This chain joins TRBV5-1 and TRBJ1-4; D remains ambiguous. Trimming cost V 0 bases and J 5 bases, with 5 bases left between them. CDR3 length: 13 residues. The V gene's germline CDR1 is SGHRS and CDR2 YFSETQ. CDR3 sequence reads: CASSLAGNEKLFF. In nucleotides, the CDR3 is TGCGCCAGCAGCTTGGCGGGGAATGAAAAACTGTTTTTT. The variable domain in full, with the rest retrieved from reference TRBV5-1 and TRBJ1-4, is KAGVTQTPRYLIKTRGQQVTLSCSPISGHRSVSWYQQTPGQGLQFLFEYFSETQRNKGNFPGRFSGRQFSNSRSEMNVSTLELGDSALYLCASSLAGNEKLFFGSGTQLSVL.

The chain is built from TRBV5-4 and TRBJ2-1; 8 nucleotides agree with TRBD1. Per the germline V gene, CDR1 is SGHNT and CDR2 is YYREEE (reference sequence). With 9 bases clipped from V and 1 base from J, the junction kept 3 bases outside the gene matches. The CDR3 has 13 residues. Here the CDR3 DNA reads TGTGCCACAACAGGGGGGTCCTACAATGAGCAGTTCTTC. This sequence encodes CATTGGSYNEQFF.

The chain has TRBV10-2 and TRBJ2-7, with D unclear. Germline V CDR1 and CDR2: WSHSY, SAAADI. This CDR3 has 11 amino acids. V lost 3 bases and J lost 6, with 6 bases in between. The CDR3 bases are TGCGCCAGCAGTGATGAGTTCGAGCAGTACTTC. It codes for CASSDEFEQYF.

The V and J genes are TRBV5-1 and TRBJ2-3, with D perhaps TRBD2 (6 bases). Germline V gene lookup returns CDR1 SGHRS and CDR2 YFSETQ. This CDR3 contains 13 residues. V shed 7 bases and J shed 5 bases, with 14 bases lying between them. The CDR3 DNA follows: TGCGCCAGCGGTCGGGGGATGGGAGATACGCAGTATTTT. Its protein product is CASGRGMGDTQYF.

The rearrangement joins TRBV6-6 to TRBJ1-1; TRBD1 agrees at 7 bases. The germline CDR1 and CDR2 sequences are MNHNY and SVGAGI (reference sequence). CDR3 length: 14 residues. V gave up 6 bases and J gave up 0 bases; unmatched junction bases: 4. In nucleotides, the CDR3 is TGTGCCAGCAGGGACAGGAGCATGAACACTGAAGCTTTCTTT. Amino acid sequence: CASRDRSMNTEAFF.

The rearrangement links TRBV7-2 to TRBJ1-5, with D perhaps TRBD1 (6 bases). Trimming cost V 1 base and J 0 bases, with 13 bases left between them. The germline gives CDR1 SGHTA, CDR2 FQGNSA. The CDR3 totals 17 residues. CDR3 nucleotides: TGTGCCAGCAGCTTAGGGTCAGGGGCCTTTAGCAATCAGCCCCAGCATTTT. The encoded protein is CASSLGSGAFSNQPQHF. The full variable domain, completed using reference TRBV7-2 and TRBJ1-5, is GAGVSQSPSNKVTEKGKDVELRCDPISGHTALYWYRQSLGQGLEFLIYFQGNSAPDKSGLPSDRFSAERTGGSVSTLTIQRTQQEDSAVYLCASSLGSGAFSNQPQHFGDGTRLSIL.

In its sample, this clone was seen a few times. The chain carries TRBV7-2 and TRBJ1-2, with D perhaps matching TRBD1 (6 bases). Germline values: CDR1 SGHTA, CDR2 FQGNSA. This CDR3 region has 14 residues. Trimming cost V 2 bases and J 4 bases, with 11 bases left between them. The CDR3 region has the DNA TGTGCCAGCAGCTTATTACAGGGCCTCTATGGCTACACCTTC. Its protein is CASSLLQGLYGYTF.

The rearrangement joins TRBV13 to TRBJ2-5; 9 nucleotides match TRBD2. The V and J ends lost 4 bases and 5 bases, in that order; junction bases with no gene match: 8. The CDR3 covers 15 residues. Germline CDR1 is PRHDT and CDR2 is FYEKMQ (reference sequence). CDR3: CASSSLAGTGETQYF. The CDR3 nucleotides are TGTGCCAGCAGCTCCCTAGCGGGAACCGGGGAGACCCAGTACTTC. Looking up the rest from reference TRBV13 and TRBJ2-5 gives the full variable domain: AAGVIQSPRHLIKEKRETATLKCYPIPRHDTVYWYQQGPGQDPQFLISFYEKMQSDKGSIPDRFSAQQFSDYHSELNMSSLELGDSALYFCASSSLAGTGETQYFGPGTRLLVL.

This clone was detected only a few times. The chain is built from TRBV27 and TRBJ1-4; no clear D gene. The CDR3 extends over 14 amino acids. Germline CDR1 reads MNHEY; CDR2 reads SMNVEV (reference sequence). Trimming stripped 6 bases from V and 2 bases from J, with 10 bases between. CDR3 nucleotide sequence: TGTGCCAGCAGGTCGACTGGGACTAATGAAAAACTGTTTTTT. Amino acid sequence: CASRSTGTNEKLFF.

The V gene is TRBV28, the J gene TRBJ2-5; maybe TRBD2 (7 bases). This CDR3 has 16 amino acids. Trimming stripped 6 bases from V and 4 bases from J, with 21 bases between. The germline V gene encodes CDR1 MDHEN and CDR2 SYDVKM. The CDR3 nucleotides read TGTGCCAGCAGCCCTCTAGGGGGGGCGAGTGGAGAGACCCAGTACTTC. Residues: CASSPLGGASGETQYF.

The chain has TRBV5-1 and TRBJ2-1; 13 bases map to TRBD2. This CDR3 spans 15 amino acids. The junction had 6 bases not matched to a gene; V was cut back by 3 bases and J by 9 bases. Germline V CDR1 and CDR2: SGHRS, YFSETQ. The CDR3 nucleotides are TGCGCCAGCAGCTCACTAGCGGGGGGGCCTAGTGAGCAGTTCTTC. Protein product: CASSSLAGGPSEQFF.

This rearrangement joins TRBV2 to TRBJ1-2, with 7 bases identical to TRBD1. Germline V CDR1 and CDR2: SNHLY, FYNNEI. Trimming removed 5 bases from V and 8 bases from J; junction bases left unmatched: 8. CDR3 length: 13 amino acids. For the CDR3, the DNA is TGTGCCAGCAGTAGTACAGGGGCTCGGGGCTACACCTTC. Translating it yields CASSSTGARGYTF.

In its sample, this clone was seen many times. The chain joins TRBV5-4 to TRBJ1-2, with 11 bases identical to TRBD1. Germline V CDR1 and CDR2: SGHNT, YYREEE (reference sequence). The CDR3 runs 14 residues. With V trimmed by 4 bases and J by 8 bases, 7 bases remained unmatched. The CDR3 here is CASSRGQGDSGYTF. The CDR3 DNA is TGTGCCAGCAGCCGGGGACAGGGGGATTCGGGCTACACCTTC.

This chain joins TRBV18 and TRBJ1-4; tentatively, D is TRBD1 (5 bases). This CDR3 has 16 amino acids. Germline assignment: CDR1 KGHSH and CDR2 LQKENI. V was pared by 3 bases and J by 0 bases, with 11 bases between. DNA of the CDR3: TGTGCCAGCTCACCTAGACAGATTTCAACTAATGAAAAACTGTTTTTT. Translating it yields CASSPRQISTNEKLFF. The full variable domain, rest sourced from reference TRBV18 and TRBJ1-4, is NAGVMQNPRHLVRRRGQEARLRCSPMKGHSHVYWYRQLPEEGLKFMVYLQKENIIDESGMPKERFSAEFPKEGPSILRIQQVVRGDSAAYFCASSPRQISTNEKLFFGSGTQLSVL.

The chain is built from TRBV12-3 or TRBV12-4 and TRBJ2-7; D may be TRBD1 (7 bases). The CDR3 runs 13 residues. V was shortened by 3 bases and J by 6 bases, with 12 bases between the two germline ends. The CDR3 spells CASSFYRGGEQYF. Here the CDR3 DNA reads TGTGCCAGCAGTTTTTACAGGGGAGGCGAGCAGTACTTC.

The V and J genes are TRBV5-1 and TRBJ2-7, with TRBD1 as a possible D gene (5 bases). Trimming removed 0 bases from V and 3 bases from J, with 13 bases in between. The CDR3 is made up of 15 amino acids. Germline V gene lookup returns CDR1 SGHRS and CDR2 YFSETQ. CDR3 nucleotide sequence: TGCGCCAGCAGCTTGGATCAGGGCCTATTCTACGAGCAGTACTTC. Amino acid sequence: CASSLDQGLFYEQYF.

The V and J genes are TRBV6-5 and TRBJ1-2, with D perhaps matching TRBD1 (6 bases). CDR1 MNHEY and CDR2 SVGAGI come from the germline V gene. With 6 bases removed from V and 8 bases from J, the gap between germline ends came to 19 bases. This CDR3 contains 14 residues. CDR3 sequence reads: CASSDPTGRRGYTF. The DNA for the CDR3 is TGTGCCAGCAGCGATCCTACAGGGCGTCGAGGCTACACCTTC.

The chain couples TRBV3-1 (or the pseudogene TRBV3-2) to TRBJ2-3; a weak D match, TRBD2 (7 bases). This CDR3 contains 16 residues. CDR1 and CDR2 from the germline V gene are LGHDT and YNNKEL (reference sequence). Trimming took off 4 bases at V and 5 bases at J, with 19 bases between the two ends. CDR3: CASSPIRGGAEDTQYF. The CDR3 region has the DNA TGTGCCAGCAGCCCAATCCGTGGGGGGGCCGAAGATACGCAGTATTTT.

This chain uses TRBV1 with TRBJ1-2; the table's TRBD1 call for D was not verified on the DNA. TRBV1 is deemed a pseudogene. The length of the CDR3 is 15 residues. CDR3 nucleotide sequence: TGCACCAGCAGCCGAGCCTACAGGCTCCCCTATGGCTACACCTTC. It yields the protein CTSSRAYRLPYGYTF.